The clone carrying this TCR beta chain was seen a handful of times. No antigen is known for it. The CDR3 is 14 amino acids. Germline CDR1 SNHLY, CDR2 FYNNEI. Trimming took 9 bases from V and 9 from J, leaving 21 bases between them. The sample comes from a study of response to subunit inactivated influenza vaccine. Findings and limits, study-wide: Authors suggested few new T cells are recruited by each seasonal influenza vaccination.

TCRdb processed the RT-PCR reads anew with MiXCR; each CDR3 protein has one entry. The sample records fewer than 600,000 distinct CDR3 sequences, more than 7% being singletons. This TCR derives from a man between 50 and 69 years old who received an inactivated influenza vaccine. V is TRBV2 and J is TRBJ2-1; D possibly corresponds to TRBD2 (6 bases). Sequences were derived from PBMCs from blood, sampled around 25 months after vaccination. This CDR3 is CASRGGTPGGEQFF. DNA for the CDR3: TGTGCCAGTAGAGGCGGGACTCCCGGGGGTGAGCAGTTCTTC.